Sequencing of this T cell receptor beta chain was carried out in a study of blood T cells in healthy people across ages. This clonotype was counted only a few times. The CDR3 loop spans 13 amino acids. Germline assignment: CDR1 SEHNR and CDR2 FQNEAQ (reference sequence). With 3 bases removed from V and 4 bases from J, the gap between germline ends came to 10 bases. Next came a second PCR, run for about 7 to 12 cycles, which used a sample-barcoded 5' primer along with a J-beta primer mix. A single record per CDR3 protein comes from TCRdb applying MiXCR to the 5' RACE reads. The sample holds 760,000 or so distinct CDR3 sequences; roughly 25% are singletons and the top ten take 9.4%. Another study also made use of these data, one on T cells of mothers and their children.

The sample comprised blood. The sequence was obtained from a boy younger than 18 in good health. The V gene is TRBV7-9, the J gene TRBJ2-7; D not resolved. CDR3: CASSFTDTYEQYF. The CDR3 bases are TGTGCCAGCAGCTTCACAGACACATACGAGCAGTACTTC.